This T cell receptor beta chain was profiled in a study of T-cell reconstitution after alpha-beta-depleted transplantation in children. This clonotype came up many times. The V end lost 3 bases, the J end lost 3 bases, and 0 bases lay between the germline ends. This CDR3 comprises 11 residues. Looked up from germline, CDR1 is MNHEY and CDR2 is SVGAGI. For TCRbeta, the library was prepared with unique molecular identifiers. TCRdb reprocessed the PCR reads with MiXCR, giving one entry per CDR3 protein. Found here are around 240,000 distinct CDR3 sequences, roughly a tenth of them singletons; the top ten hold around 5%.

The TCR was taken from a human donor who donated a stem cell graft to a child with SCID. Sequencing was performed on PBMCs from the stem cell graft donor, taken from the stem cell graft. The chain employs TRBV6-5 and TRBJ1-3; D ambiguous. CDR3 region: CASSYGNTIYF. The CDR3 DNA follows: TGTGCCAGCAGTTATGGAAACACCATATATTTT.